The source of this T cell receptor beta chain is a study of blood T cells in healthy people across ages (dated by TCRdb to the mid-2010s). For the wider study: In model experiments, template switching captured about one uniquely barcoded TCR beta cDNA molecule for every two T cells. To avoid experimental bias, donors of different ages were distributed randomly across sequencing lanes. For two donors (one aged 18 to 29 and one aged 80 or older), the study analyzed two additional independent replicas of 1 million unique cDNA reads from the same blood draw. The donors were divided into four age groups: young (average about 16 years), middle-aged (about 39), aged (approximately 64) and long-lived (around 87). Age-related changes in TCR beta repertoire diversity were measured in the study by deep sequencing normalized with unique cDNA molecular identifiers.

Library preparation was by 5' RACE. Reads for this sample came from an Illumina HiSeq 2500. A second PCR of roughly 6 to 12 cycles was run with a J-beta primer mix and a sample-barcoded 5' primer. A template-switch 5' adaptor carrying 12 random nucleotides introduced a unique molecular identifier onto each TCR beta cDNA molecule. At least 3 million CDR3-containing paired-end reads were obtained from each sample. First-strand cDNA was synthesized from all RNA with the Mint cDNA synthesis kit, primed by a TRBC-specific oligonucleotide. Following uracil-DNA glycosylase treatment, a first 18-cycle PCR with universal primers M1SS and BC2_uni_R was performed on all cDNA. In the paper's pipeline: For normalization, 1 million high-quality reads were randomly selected from each sample, with every read carrying a distinct molecular identifier. Reads with shared molecular identifiers were discarded instead of being binned into consensus sequences. MiTCR, set to a Q25 quality threshold and the strictest error-elimination algorithm, was used for CDR3 identification, clonotype clustering and error correction. A nonparametric unseen species model with Euler transformation was used to estimate a lower bound on total TCR beta diversity. Through fastp at Q25 and MiXCR, TCRdb rebuilt clones from the public reads, retaining in-frame beta chains. CDR3 protein duplicates are merged, each entry listing the most common genes and DNA. These V and J calls rely on TCRdb rather than the paper's analysis. This sample comprises hundreds of thousands of distinct CDR3 sequences, roughly half of them detected only once. The top ten clonotypes cover around 50% of the sample.

What the research found in general, with its limitations: Observed TCR beta diversity correlated strongly with the percentage of naive T cells measured by flow cytometry. Because the CMV infection status of the donors was unknown, age-related changes in expanded clonotypes may potentially have been confounded. Compared with the aged group, the long-lived group had more naive CD4+ T cells, fewer expanded clones and increased TCR diversity, suggesting age selection. Estimates of total diversity based on one million sequenced T cells were regarded as lower bounds and as underestimates. Because profiling used bulk unsorted PBMCs, naive and antigen-experienced compartments could not be compared conclusively. As age increased, observed TCR beta diversity per million T cells dropped in a roughly linear way, and a significant reduction was already evident by age about 40.

The germline V gene supplies CDR1 SGHTA and CDR2 FQGNSA. V is pruned by 1 base and J by 4 bases, leaving 6 bases of the junction without a gene match. The CDR3 contains 17 residues, cysteine and phenylalanine counted. This entry keeps only the CDR3 DNA: 51 bases, framed from base 1. Turning to this clonotype: No antigen is known for it. One base away there is no much larger clone; base qualities are not given.

The roughly 39 donors, aged about 6 to 100 years, were systemically healthy Caucasian individuals from Russia. Approximately 10 milliliters of peripheral blood were collected from each donor into EDTA-treated Vacutainer tubes. Ficoll-Paque density-gradient centrifugation was used to isolate PBMCs, with at least 6 million per sample. Trizol reagent was used to extract total RNA from the PBMCs, yielding at least 6 micrograms per sample. The percentages of naive CD45RAhigh/CD27high T cells were determined by flow cytometry on a PBMC aliquot from every donor. Material for sequencing was blood. Recombination joined TRBV7-2 with TRBJ2-1, with 11 bases matching TRBD2. The clonotype was recovered from a man aged 60-69 years in good health. Read as DNA, the sequence is TGTGCCAGCAGCTTAGTGGGGGGGACTAGCGGATACAATGAGCAGTTCTTC. This yields the protein CASSLVGGTSGYNEQFF.